Listed below are T cell receptor beta chains from one sample, sequenced in a study of T cell changes during pregnancy in multiple sclerosis. Method: immunoSEQ multiplex PCR; TCRdb's copy keeps in-frame clones and lacks some. The table lists around 100,000 clones, around nine tenths of them singletons, with 0.93% in the top ten. Material: peripheral blood, obtained after pregnancy. The receptors here all came from a female donor with multiple sclerosis, enrolled in a pregnancy study. Each CDR3 is given with its conserved first and last residue. Each record gives: V gene, clone size, J gene, D gene, CDR3 DNA, CDR3 protein. D genes are given only for firm matches. Clone size is given for some rows only: seen once, a few or many times, or a class if the clone is expanded.

>TRBV5-1|once|TRBJ2-1|TRBD2
TGCGCCAGCAAGCTTAGGGTAGCGGGAGATGAGCAGTTCTTC
CASKLRVAGDEQFF
>TRBV7-3|-|TRBJ1-3|-
TGTGCCAGGATGGTAGGATTGGGCAGAAACTCTGGAAACACCATATATTTT
CARMVGLGRNSGNTIYF
>TRBV27|-|TRBJ2-3|TRBD2
TGTGCCAGCAGTATCGGACTAGCGTCAGATACGCAGTATTTT
CASSIGLASDTQYF
>TRBV14|-|TRBJ1-2|-
TGTGCCAGCAGCCAAGATGTTTACCGGAAAGGAGGCTATGGCTACACCTTC
CASSQDVYRKGGYGYTF
>TRBV5-1|-|TRBJ1-5|-
TGCGCCAGCAGCACCGGACAGAATAGCAATCAGCCCCAGCATTTT
CASSTGQNSNQPQHF
>TRBV28|-|TRBJ2-7|-
TGTGCCAGCAGTCTCTTAGGGGGAAGCTCCTACGAGCAGTACTTC
CASSLLGGSSYEQYF
>TRBV27|-|TRBJ2-2|-
TGTGCCAGCAGTTCGCCCACTCGGTTTGGCACCGGGGAGCTGTTTTTT
CASSSPTRFGTGELFF
>TRBV15|-|TRBJ2-1|-
TGTGCCACCCTATCCCCGGTCTACAATGAGCAGTTCTTC
CATLSPVYNEQFF
>TRBV18|few|TRBJ1-6|TRBD1
TGTGCCAGCTCACCAGGGGGGACAGGGGTATATTCACCCCTCCACTTT
CASSPGGTGVYSPLHF
>TRBV2|-|TRBJ1-5|TRBD1
TGTGCCAGCAGTTTTTGGACAGGGATCAATCAGCCCCAGCATTTT
CASSFWTGINQPQHF
>TRBV7-8|-|TRBJ1-1|-
TGTGCCAGCAGCTTATTAATTCCCCAGGGTTTACTGAACACTGAAGCTTTCTTT
CASSLLIPQGLLNTEAFF
>TRBV27|-|TRBJ2-7|-
TGTGCCAGCAGTTTGGGGGACTCCCTGTACGAGCAGTACTTC
CASSLGDSLYEQYF
>TRBV2|-|TRBJ1-6|-
TGTGCCAGCAGTGAGAGAGGCAACCGTTCACCCCTCCACTTT
CASSERGNRSPLHF
>TRBV4-1|-|TRBJ1-2|TRBD1
TGCGCCAGCAGCCAAGCCGCCGGACAGGACATACTTTATGGCTACACCTTC
CASSQAAGQDILYGYTF
>TRBV9|-|TRBJ2-1|TRBD2
TGTGCCAGCAGCTTCGGGACTAGCGGGAGGTACAATGAGCAGTTCTTC
CASSFGTSGRYNEQFF
>TRBV10-1|-|TRBJ2-1|-
TGCGCCAGCCCTTCTTACATTTACAATGAGCAGTTCTTC
CASPSYIYNEQFF
>TRBV7-8|-|TRBJ2-2|TRBD2
TGTGCCAGCAGCTTAACGCCTAGCGGGTTCGTGGACACCGGGGAGCTGTTTTTT
CASSLTPSGFVDTGELFF
>TRBV27|-|TRBJ2-7|-
TGTGCCAGCAGGATGGACAGACTAGCCGAGCAGTACTTC
CASRMDRLAEQYF
>TRBV7-2|-|TRBJ2-7|TRBD1
TGTGCCAGCAGCCCCGGTAGGGACAGGCCAACCTACGAGCAGTACTTC
CASSPGRDRPTYEQYF
>TRBV29-1|-|TRBJ2-3|TRBD2
TGCAGCGTTATAGCGGGAGGGGGCCCAAGCACAGATACGCAGTATTTT
CSVIAGGGPSTDTQYF
>TRBV19|-|TRBJ2-1|TRBD2
TGTGCCAGTAAGGGACTAGCACACAATGAGCAGTTCTTC
CASKGLAHNEQFF
>TRBV27|-|TRBJ1-6|-
TGTGCCAGCAGTTCGACAGGAAAGTATTCACCCCTCCACTTT
CASSSTGKYSPLHF
>TRBV4-3|-|TRBJ1-2|-
TGCGCCAGCAGCCCTCTACTAGGGGGGGATTTTCACACCTTC
CASSPLLGGDFHTF
>TRBV5-6|-|TRBJ1-2|-
TGTGCCAGCTCCCAGGAGCGGAAGCCTTATGGCTACACCTTC
CASSQERKPYGYTF
>TRBV5-1|-|TRBJ2-7|TRBD2
TGCGCCAGCAGCGCAAGCGGGAGAGTCCACGACGAGCAGTACTTC
CASSASGRVHDEQYF
>TRBV18|-|TRBJ2-7|-
TGTGCCAGCTCACCAACCCCAGACTCCTACGAGCAGTACTTC
CASSPTPDSYEQYF
>TRBV4-1|-|TRBJ1-2|-
TGCGCCAGCAGCCAAGAGGAGGGATTTCTAGGCTATGGCTACACCTTC
CASSQEEGFLGYGYTF
>TRBV10-3|-|TRBJ1-5|TRBD1
TGTGCCATCAGTGACTCCGGGACAGGGAGAGGCAATCAGCCCCAGCATTTT
CAISDSGTGRGNQPQHF
>TRBV4-1|-|TRBJ2-7|TRBD1
TGCGCCAGCAGCCGCCGGCGACAGGGGTTGGTAGAGCAGTACTTC
CASSRRRQGLVEQYF
>TRBV6-4|-|TRBJ1-1|-
TGTGCCAAAAAAGGGTCAGGGAGGTTGTTTGGAGCTTTCTTT
CAKKGSGRLFGAFF
>TRBV6-1|-|TRBJ2-3|-
TGTGCCAGCAGAAGGACACTGAGCACAGATACGCAGTATTTT
CASRRTLSTDTQYF
>TRBV15|-|TRBJ1-2|TRBD1
TGTGCCACCAGACCGGACAGGGTGGGTGGCTACACCTTC
CATRPDRVGGYTF
>TRBV6-6|-|TRBJ1-6|-
TGTGCCAGCAGTGCGCCCACCGGGTCACCCCTCCACTTT
CASSAPTGSPLHF
>TRBV18|-|TRBJ2-5|TRBD2
TGTGCCAGCTCACCTCCCGGGACTAGCGGGAGGGCCAGAGAGACCCAGTACTTC
CASSPPGTSGRARETQYF
>TRBV28|-|TRBJ2-1|TRBD2
TGTGCCAGCACCGAAGGGACTAGCGGGAGTTGGTCGCAGTTCTTC
CASTEGTSGSWSQFF
>TRBV19|once|TRBJ1-2|TRBD1
TGTGCCAGCGGGACAGGGGACTCGAATTTCTATGGCTACACCTTC
CASGTGDSNFYGYTF
>TRBV11-2|-|TRBJ2-5|TRBD2
TGTGCCAGCAGCTCAGGGACTAGCGGACCATTTGGGACCCAGTACTTC
CASSSGTSGPFGTQYF
>TRBV19|-|TRBJ1-5|-
TGTGCCAGTAGTATGAATTCCAGGGCAAACAGCAATCAGCCCCAGCATTTT
CASSMNSRANSNQPQHF
>TRBV28|once|TRBJ1-1|-
TGTGCCAGCAGTCCGGGGACACTCCTGAACACTGAAGCTTTCTTT
CASSPGTLLNTEAFF
>TRBV7-2|-|TRBJ2-1|-
TGTGCCAGCAGCTTACAACAGGAACGGTTTGGGCAGTTCTTC
CASSLQQERFGQFF